This TCR beta chain was sequenced during a study of post-analysis software for immune sequencing data. The germline V gene has CDR1 SQVTM and CDR2 ANQGSEA. V lost 6 bases and J lost 7, with 19 bases in between. This CDR3 spans 14 amino acids. Built from TCR beta cDNA, the libraries had unique molecular identifiers in them. TCRdb re-analysed the PCR reads in MiXCR, keeping a single row per CDR3 protein. Of approximately 660,000 distinct CDR3 sequences listed, around 60% are singletons. As for this clonotype: Its antigen remains unidentified.

Study results and caveats: A handful of TRBV segments were significantly more frequent in patients than in controls. TRBV5-6, TRBV5-1 and TRBV20-1 were among these segments.

This TCR was sampled from a girl aged 2-15 years with multiple sclerosis. V usage is TRBV29-1 and J usage is TRBJ2-1, with TRBD2 as a possible D gene (6 bases). Sample: blood. The CDR3 nucleotides read TGCAGCGTCAAAGCCGGGGGAGCCGGTAATGAGCAGTTCTTC. This translates into CSVKAGGAGNEQFF.